The 4 T cell receptor beta chains in this list originate from one sample, sequenced in a study of spatial heterogeneity in lung cancer. TCRdb ran MiXCR on the 5' RACE reads and lists one entry per CDR3 protein. This table holds around 14,000 distinct CDR3 sequences, roughly 4% found once. This sample's time point: sample taken at primary tumor resection. Specimen: normal lung tissue next to the tumor, collected at surgery. Source of these receptors: a male donor with early-stage non-small cell lung cancer.

This clonotype was counted at least ten times. Within a library made for alpha chains, this beta chain is off target, and its count is uninformative. V is TRBV29-1 and J is TRBJ1-1; D is ambiguous. This CDR3 comprises 12 residues. V dropped 7 bases and J dropped 1 base, with 10 bases sitting between them. The germline CDR1 and CDR2 sequences are SQVTM and ANQGSEA. The CDR3 protein is CSGRGSNTEAFF. The CDR3 nucleotides read TGCAGCGGTCGCGGCTCGAACACTGAAGCTTTCTTT. Variable domain in full (rest from reference TRBV29-1 and TRBJ1-1): SAVISQKPSRDICQRGTSLTIQCQVDSQVTMMFWYRQQPGQSLTLIATANQGSEATYESGFVIDKFPISRPNLTFSTLTVSNMSPEDSSIYLCSGRGSNTEAFFGQGTRLTVV.

Within the sample, this clonotype is medium-sized. For a library built for alpha chains, this beta chain is a stray read; little rests on its size. The genes are TRBV6-5 and TRBJ2-7; TRBD1 matches 7 bases. CDR1 and CDR2 from the germline V gene are MNHEY and SVGAGI. V gave up 0 bases and J gave up 3 bases; unmatched junction bases: 5. CDR3 size: 15 residues. The CDR3 sequence is CASSYSRAGGYEQYF. For the CDR3, the DNA is TGTGCCAGCAGTTACTCGAGGGCAGGGGGCTACGAGCAGTACTTC.

In this sample, this clonotype turned up many times. A library made for alpha chains picked up this beta chain off target, so its size means little. This sequence joins TRBV28 and TRBJ2-3; the match to TRBD2 covers 12 bases. The CDR3 totals 17 residues. CDR1 is MDHEN and CDR2 is SYDVKM in the germline V gene. With V trimmed by 2 bases and J by 5 bases, 8 bases remained unmatched. The DNA for the CDR3 is TGTGCCAGCAGTTTAACATGGCTAGCGGGAGGGAAAGATACGCAGTATTTT. Translation gives CASSLTWLAGGKDTQYF.

Notes on this clonotype: This beta chain is off target for a library built for alpha chains, so its abundance means little. This chain links TRBV10-3 with TRBJ2-2; D possibly uses TRBD1 or TRBD2 (5 bases each). Trimming left V 3 bases short and J 5 bases short, with 13 bases between. The CDR3 is 15 residues long. Germline V gene lookup returns CDR1 ENHRY and CDR2 SYGVKD. The CDR3 DNA follows: TGTGCCATCAGTGAAGGCAGGGAGACTACCGGGGAGCTGTTTTTT. This translates into CAISEGRETTGELFF.